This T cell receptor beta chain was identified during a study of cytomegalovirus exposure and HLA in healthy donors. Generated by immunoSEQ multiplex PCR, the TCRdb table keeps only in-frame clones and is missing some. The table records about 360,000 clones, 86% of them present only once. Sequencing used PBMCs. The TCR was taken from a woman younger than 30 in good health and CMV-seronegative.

The CDR3: CASTDGGRGPYNEQFF. Written as DNA, the CDR3 is TGTGCCAGCACCGACGGTGGGCGGGGTCCCTACAATGAGCAGTTCTTC. The chain has TRBV28 and TRBJ2-1; tentative D call: TRBD2 (6 bases). Deletions cut 7 bases from V and 2 bases from J, with 18 bases between. The CDR3 has 16 amino acids. Germline CDR1 reads MDHEN; CDR2 reads SYDVKM.